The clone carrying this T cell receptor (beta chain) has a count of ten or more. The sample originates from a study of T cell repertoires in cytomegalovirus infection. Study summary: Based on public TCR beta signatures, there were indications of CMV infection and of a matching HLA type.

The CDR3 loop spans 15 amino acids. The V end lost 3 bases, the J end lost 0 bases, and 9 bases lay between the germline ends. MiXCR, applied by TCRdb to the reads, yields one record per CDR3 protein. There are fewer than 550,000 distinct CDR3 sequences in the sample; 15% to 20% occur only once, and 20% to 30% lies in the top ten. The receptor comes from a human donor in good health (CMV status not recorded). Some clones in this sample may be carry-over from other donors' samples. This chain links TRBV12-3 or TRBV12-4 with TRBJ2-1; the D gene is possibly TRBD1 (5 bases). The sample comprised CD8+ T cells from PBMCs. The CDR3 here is CASSFNRYSYNEQFF. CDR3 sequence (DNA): TGTGCCAGCAGTTTTAACAGGTACTCCTACAATGAGCAGTTCTTC.